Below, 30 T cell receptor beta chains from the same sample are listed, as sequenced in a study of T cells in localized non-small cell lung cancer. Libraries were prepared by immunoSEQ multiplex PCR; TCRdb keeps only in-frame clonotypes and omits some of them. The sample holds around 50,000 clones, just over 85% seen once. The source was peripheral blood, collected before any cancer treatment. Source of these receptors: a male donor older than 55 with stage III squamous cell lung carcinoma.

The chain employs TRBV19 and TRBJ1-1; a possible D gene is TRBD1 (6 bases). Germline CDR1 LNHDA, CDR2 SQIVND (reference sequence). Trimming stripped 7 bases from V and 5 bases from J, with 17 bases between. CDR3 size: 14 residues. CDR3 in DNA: TGTGCCAGTATCCTCGGGGGCGCAGGGACTGAAGCTTTCTTT. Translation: CASILGGAGTEAFF.

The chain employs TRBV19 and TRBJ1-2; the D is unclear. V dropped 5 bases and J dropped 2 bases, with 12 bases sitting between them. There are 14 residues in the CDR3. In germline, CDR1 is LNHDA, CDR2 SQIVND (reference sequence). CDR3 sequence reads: CASSLADPNYGYTF. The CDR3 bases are TGTGCCAGTAGTTTAGCCGATCCCAACTATGGCTACACCTTC.

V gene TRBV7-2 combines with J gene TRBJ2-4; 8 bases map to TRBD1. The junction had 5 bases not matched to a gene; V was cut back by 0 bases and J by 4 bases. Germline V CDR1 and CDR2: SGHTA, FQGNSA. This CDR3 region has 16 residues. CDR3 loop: CASSLAGTGAKNIQYF. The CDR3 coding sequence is TGTGCCAGCAGCTTAGCTGGGACAGGCGCTAAAAACATTCAGTACTTC.

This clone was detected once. The CDR3 DNA reads TGTGCCAGCAGCCTAGACAAGAACTATGGCTACACCTTC. Protein product: CASSLDKNYGYTF. This rearrangement joins TRBV7-8 to TRBJ1-2; D is unresolved. The CDR3 covers 13 residues. V was trimmed by 5 bases and J by 2 bases, leaving 9 bases between them. Looked up from germline, CDR1 is SGHVS and CDR2 is FQNEAQ.

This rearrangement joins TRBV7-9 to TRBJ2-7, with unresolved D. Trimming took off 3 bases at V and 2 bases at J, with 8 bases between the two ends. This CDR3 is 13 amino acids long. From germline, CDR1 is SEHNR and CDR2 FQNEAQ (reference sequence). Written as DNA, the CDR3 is TGTGCCAGCAGCTTGCACGGGCCCTACGAGCAGTACTTC. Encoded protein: CASSLHGPYEQYF.

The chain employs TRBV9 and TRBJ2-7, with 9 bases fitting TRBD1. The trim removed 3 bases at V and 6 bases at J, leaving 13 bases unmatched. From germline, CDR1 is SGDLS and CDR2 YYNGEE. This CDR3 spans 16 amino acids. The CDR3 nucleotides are TGTGCCAGCAGCGCGCCTCCGGGACAGGGTCAAGTCGAGCAGTACTTC. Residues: CASSAPPGQGQVEQYF.

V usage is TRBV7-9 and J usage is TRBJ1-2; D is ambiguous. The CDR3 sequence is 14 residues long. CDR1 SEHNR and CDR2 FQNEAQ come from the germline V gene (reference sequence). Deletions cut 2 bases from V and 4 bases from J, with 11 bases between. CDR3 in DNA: TGTGCCAGCAGCTTAAACCGAGAGTCCTATGGCTACACCTTC. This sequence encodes CASSLNRESYGYTF.

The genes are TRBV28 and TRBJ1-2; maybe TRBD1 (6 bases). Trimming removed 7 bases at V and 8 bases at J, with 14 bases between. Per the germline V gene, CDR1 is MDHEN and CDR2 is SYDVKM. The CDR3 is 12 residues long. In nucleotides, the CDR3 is TGTGCCAGCACCACTTACGGGGGCGGCTACACCTTC. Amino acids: CASTTYGGGYTF.

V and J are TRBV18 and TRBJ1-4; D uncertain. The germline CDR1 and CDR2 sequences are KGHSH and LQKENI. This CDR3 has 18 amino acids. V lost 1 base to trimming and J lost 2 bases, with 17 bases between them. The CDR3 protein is CASSPLAGQTATNEKLFF. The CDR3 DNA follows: TGTGCCAGCTCACCACTCGCAGGTCAGACTGCGACTAATGAAAAACTGTTTTTT.

CDR3 DNA sequence: TGTGCCAGCAGTTTTCCCTACAGGGTTGGCTACACCTTC. Its translation: CASSFPYRVGYTF. The genes are TRBV28 and TRBJ1-2, with D tentatively TRBD1 (6 bases). Germline values: CDR1 MDHEN, CDR2 SYDVKM. The length of the CDR3 is 13 residues. V was pared by 3 bases and J by 7 bases, with 12 bases between.

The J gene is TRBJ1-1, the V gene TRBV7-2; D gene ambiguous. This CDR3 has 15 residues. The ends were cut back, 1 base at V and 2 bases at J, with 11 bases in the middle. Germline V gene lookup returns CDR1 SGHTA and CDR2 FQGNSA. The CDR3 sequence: CASSLVRIPNTEAFF. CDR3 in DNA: TGTGCCAGCAGCTTAGTTCGGATTCCCAACACTGAAGCTTTCTTT.

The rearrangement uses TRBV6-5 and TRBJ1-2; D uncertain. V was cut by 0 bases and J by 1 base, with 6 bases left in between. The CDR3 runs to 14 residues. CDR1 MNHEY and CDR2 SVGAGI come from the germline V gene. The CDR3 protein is CASSYSPFNYGYTF. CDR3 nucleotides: TGTGCCAGCAGTTACTCGCCCTTTAACTATGGCTACACCTTC.

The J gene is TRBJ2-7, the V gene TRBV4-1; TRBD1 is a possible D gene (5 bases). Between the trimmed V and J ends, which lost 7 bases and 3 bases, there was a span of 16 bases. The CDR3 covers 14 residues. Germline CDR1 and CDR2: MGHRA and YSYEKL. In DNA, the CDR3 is TGCGCCAGCAACCCCAGGGATGGAGTCTACGAGCAGTACTTC. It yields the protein CASNPRDGVYEQYF.

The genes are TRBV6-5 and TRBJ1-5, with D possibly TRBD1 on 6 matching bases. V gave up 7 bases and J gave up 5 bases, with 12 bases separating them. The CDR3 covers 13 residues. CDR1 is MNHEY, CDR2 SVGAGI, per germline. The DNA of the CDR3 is TGTGCCAGCAAGCCTAGGGGGGATCAGCCCCAGCATTTT. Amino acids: CASKPRGDQPQHF.

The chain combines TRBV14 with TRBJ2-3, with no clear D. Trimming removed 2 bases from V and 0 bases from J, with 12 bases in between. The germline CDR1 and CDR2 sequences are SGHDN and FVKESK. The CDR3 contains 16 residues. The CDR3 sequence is CASSQLGGTSTDTQYF. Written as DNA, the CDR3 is TGTGCCAGCAGCCAATTGGGCGGAACTAGCACAGATACGCAGTATTTT. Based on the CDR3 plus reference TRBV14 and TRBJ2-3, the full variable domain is EAGVTQFPSHSVIEKGQTVTLRCDPISGHDNLYWYRRVMGKEIKFLLHFVKESKQDESGMPNNRFLAERTGGTYSTLKVQPAELEDSGVYFCASSQLGGTSTDTQYFGPGTRLTVL.

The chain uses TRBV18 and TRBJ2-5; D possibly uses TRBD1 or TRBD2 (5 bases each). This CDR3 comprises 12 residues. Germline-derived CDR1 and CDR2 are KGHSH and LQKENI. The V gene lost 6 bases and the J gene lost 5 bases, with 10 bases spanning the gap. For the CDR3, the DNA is TGTGCCAGCTCGGGGGTACGGGAGACCCAGTACTTC. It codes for CASSGVRETQYF.

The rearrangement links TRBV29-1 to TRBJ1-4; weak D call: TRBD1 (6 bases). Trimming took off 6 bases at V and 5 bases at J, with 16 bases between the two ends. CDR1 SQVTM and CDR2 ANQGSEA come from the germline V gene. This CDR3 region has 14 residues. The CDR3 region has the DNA TGCAGCGTCAGGGGACAAGCTCTCAATGAAAAACTGTTTTTT. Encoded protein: CSVRGQALNEKLFF.

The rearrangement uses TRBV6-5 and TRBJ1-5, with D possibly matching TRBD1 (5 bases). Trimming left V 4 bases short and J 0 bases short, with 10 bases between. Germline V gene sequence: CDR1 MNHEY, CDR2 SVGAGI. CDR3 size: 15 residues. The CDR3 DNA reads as TGTGCCAGCAGTTTGGGACCGATTAGCAATCAGCCCCAGCATTTT. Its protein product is CASSLGPISNQPQHF.

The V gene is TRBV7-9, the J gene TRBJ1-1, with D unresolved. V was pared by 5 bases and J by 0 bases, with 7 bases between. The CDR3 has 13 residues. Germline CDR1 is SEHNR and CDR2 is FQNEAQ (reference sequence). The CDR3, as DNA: TGTGCCAGCAGCCAGCAGATGAACACTGAAGCTTTCTTT. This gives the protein CASSQQMNTEAFF.

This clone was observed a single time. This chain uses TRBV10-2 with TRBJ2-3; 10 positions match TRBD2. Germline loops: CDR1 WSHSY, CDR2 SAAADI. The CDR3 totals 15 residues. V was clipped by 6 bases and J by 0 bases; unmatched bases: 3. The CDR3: CASRATSGSTDTQYF. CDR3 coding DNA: TGCGCCAGCAGGGCGACTAGCGGGAGCACAGATACGCAGTATTTT.

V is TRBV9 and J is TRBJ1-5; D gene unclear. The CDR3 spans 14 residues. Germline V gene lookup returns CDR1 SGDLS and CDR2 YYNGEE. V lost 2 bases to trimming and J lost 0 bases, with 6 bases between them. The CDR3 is CASSVGGSNQPQHF. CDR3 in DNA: TGTGCCAGCAGCGTGGGCGGTAGCAATCAGCCCCAGCATTTT.

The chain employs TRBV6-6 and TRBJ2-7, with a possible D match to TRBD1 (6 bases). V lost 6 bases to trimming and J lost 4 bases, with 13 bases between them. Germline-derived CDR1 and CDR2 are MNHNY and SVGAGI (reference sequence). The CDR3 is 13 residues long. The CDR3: CASRATGKYEQYF. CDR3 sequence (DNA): TGTGCCAGCAGAGCCACAGGGAAATACGAGCAGTACTTC.

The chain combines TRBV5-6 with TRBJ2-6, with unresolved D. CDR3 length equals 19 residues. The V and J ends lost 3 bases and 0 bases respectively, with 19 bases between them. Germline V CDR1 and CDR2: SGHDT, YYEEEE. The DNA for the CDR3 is TGTGCCAGCAGCTCGATACAGCGAGCCCTCTCCTCTGGGGCCAACGTCCTGACTTTC. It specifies CASSSIQRALSSGANVLTF.

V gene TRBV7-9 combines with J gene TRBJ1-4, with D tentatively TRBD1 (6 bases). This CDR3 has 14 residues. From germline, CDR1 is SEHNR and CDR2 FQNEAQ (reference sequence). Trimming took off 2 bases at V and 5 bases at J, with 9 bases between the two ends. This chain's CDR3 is CASSLKGENEKLFF. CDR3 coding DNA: TGTGCCAGCAGCTTAAAGGGGGAGAATGAAAAACTGTTTTTT.

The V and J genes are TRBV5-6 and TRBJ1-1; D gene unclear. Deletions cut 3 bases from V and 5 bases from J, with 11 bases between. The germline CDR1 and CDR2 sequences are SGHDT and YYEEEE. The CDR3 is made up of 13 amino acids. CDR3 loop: CASSYRGRTEAFF. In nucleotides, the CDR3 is TGTGCCAGCAGCTATCGGGGTAGGACTGAAGCTTTCTTT.

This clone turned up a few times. The CDR3 sequence: CASSAAGQHEAFF. CDR3 in DNA: TGTGCCAGCAGCGCCGCGGGACAGCATGAAGCTTTCTTT. V usage is TRBV7-9 and J usage is TRBJ1-1, with 7 bases lining up with TRBD1. Germline V gene lookup returns CDR1 SEHNR and CDR2 FQNEAQ (reference sequence). The length of the CDR3 is 13 residues. V was clipped by 5 bases and J by 7 bases; unmatched bases: 7.

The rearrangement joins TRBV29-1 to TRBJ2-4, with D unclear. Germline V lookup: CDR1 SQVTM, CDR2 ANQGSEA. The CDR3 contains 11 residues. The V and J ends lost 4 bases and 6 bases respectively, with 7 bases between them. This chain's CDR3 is CSVALGNIQYF. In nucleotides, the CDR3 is TGCAGCGTTGCTCTCGGAAACATTCAGTACTTC.

CDR3 in DNA: TGTGCCAGCAGCGTCTTGGGGAGGACGCCCGGGGAGCTGTTTTTT. Residues: CASSVLGRTPGELFF. The chain links TRBV11-2 to TRBJ2-2; D is perhaps TRBD2 (6 bases). V was clipped by 5 bases and J by 6 bases, with 16 bases between them. Germline V gives CDR1 SGHAT, CDR2 FQNNGV. The CDR3 contains 15 residues.

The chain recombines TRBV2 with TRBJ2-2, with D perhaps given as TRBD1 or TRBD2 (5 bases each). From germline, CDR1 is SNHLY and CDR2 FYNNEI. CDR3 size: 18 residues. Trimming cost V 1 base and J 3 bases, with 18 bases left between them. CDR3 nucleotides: TGTGCCAGCAGTGAAGACCGACCCCGGGTGGGGGACACCGGGGAGCTGTTTTTT. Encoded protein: CASSEDRPRVGDTGELFF.

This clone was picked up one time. The CDR3 DNA follows: TGTGCCAGCAGCGTAGTCGGGGGACCCCCCAATGAGCAGTTCTTC. It codes for CASSVVGGPPNEQFF. This chain links TRBV9 with TRBJ2-1; D perhaps matches TRBD2 (6 bases). Per the germline V gene, CDR1 is SGDLS and CDR2 is YYNGEE. CDR3 length: 15 residues. Trimming removed 0 bases from V and 6 bases from J, with 13 bases in between.